The entry below gives a single T cell receptor beta chain sequence along with its context. Its matching antigen is unknown. The sample belongs to a study of T cell repertoires in cytomegalovirus infection. Study information: Use of recently identified HLA-C-restricted and well-studied HLA-B-restricted CMV epitopes was part of the study. Based on public TCR beta signatures, there were indications of CMV infection and of a matching HLA type.

Study-level points and caveats: The study found HLA-C-restricted CMV-specific TCR beta clonotypes dominating the ex vivo response.

TCRdb processed the reads anew with MiXCR; each CDR3 protein has one entry. The sample has 80,000 or so distinct CDR3 sequences, 40% seen once. Germline lookup yields CDR1 LNHDA and CDR2 SQIVND (reference sequence). Trimming cost V 7 bases and J 2 bases, with 13 bases left between them. The CDR3 spans 14 residues. This receptor was obtained from a human donor in good health (CMV status not recorded). Some clones in this sample may be carry-over from other donors' samples. The chain employs TRBV19 and TRBJ2-3, with TRBD1 as a possible D gene (5 bases). Sequencing was performed on CD8+ T cells from cultured PBMCs, taken from culture after CMV antigen stimulation. This CDR3 is CASIDSHHTDTQYF. DNA for the CDR3: TGTGCCAGTATCGACAGCCACCACACAGATACGCAGTATTTT.